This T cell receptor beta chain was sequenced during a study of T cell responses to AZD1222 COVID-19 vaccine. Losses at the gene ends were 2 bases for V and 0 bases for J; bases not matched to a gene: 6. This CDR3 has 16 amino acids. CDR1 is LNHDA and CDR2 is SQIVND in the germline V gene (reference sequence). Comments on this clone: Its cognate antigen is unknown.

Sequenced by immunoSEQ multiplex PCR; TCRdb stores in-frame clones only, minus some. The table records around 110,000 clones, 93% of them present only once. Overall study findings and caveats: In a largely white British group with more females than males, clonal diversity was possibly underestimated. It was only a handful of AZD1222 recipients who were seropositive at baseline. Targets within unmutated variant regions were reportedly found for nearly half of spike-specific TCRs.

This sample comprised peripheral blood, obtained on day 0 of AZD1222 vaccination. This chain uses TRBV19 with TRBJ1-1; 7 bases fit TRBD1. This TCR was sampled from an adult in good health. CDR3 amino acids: CASSIYRQGVNTEAFF. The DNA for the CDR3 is TGTGCCAGTAGTATATACCGACAGGGAGTGAACACTGAAGCTTTCTTT.